The clone carrying this T cell receptor (beta chain) was seen a few times. Its antigen is currently unknown. The germline V and J ends were trimmed by 4 bases and 2 bases, with 13 bases remaining between them. This CDR3 is 14 amino acids long. Germline assignment: CDR1 SQVTM and CDR2 ANQGSEA. TCRdb used MiXCR to reprocess the 5' RACE reads, holding one entry per CDR3 protein. The sample has 450,000 to 600,000 distinct CDR3 sequences, roughly a sixth seen once; the top ten hold roughly 17%. These data come from a study of T cells after yellow fever vaccination. Study-level points and caveats: The secondary response was weaker, and its peak arrived faster, on day 5 versus 15.

Material: PBMCs, obtained about 5 days after the first yellow fever vaccination. This sequence originates from a man younger than 35 who received the YFV17D yellow fever vaccine. The chain carries TRBV29-1 and TRBJ2-3, with D possibly being TRBD1 (6 bases). The CDR3 sequence is CSVGGAGATDTQYF. CDR3 in DNA: TGCAGCGTTGGGGGCGCAGGGGCCACAGATACGCAGTATTTT.